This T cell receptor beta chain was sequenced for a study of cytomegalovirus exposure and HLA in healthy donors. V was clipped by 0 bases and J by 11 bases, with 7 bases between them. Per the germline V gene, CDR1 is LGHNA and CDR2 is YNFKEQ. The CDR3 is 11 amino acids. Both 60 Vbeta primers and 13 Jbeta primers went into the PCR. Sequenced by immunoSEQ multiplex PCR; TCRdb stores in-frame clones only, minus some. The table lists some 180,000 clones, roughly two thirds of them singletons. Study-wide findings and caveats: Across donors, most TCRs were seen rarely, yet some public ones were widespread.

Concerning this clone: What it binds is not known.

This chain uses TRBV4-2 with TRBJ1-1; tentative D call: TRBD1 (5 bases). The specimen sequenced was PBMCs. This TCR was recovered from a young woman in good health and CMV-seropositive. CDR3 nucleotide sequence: TGTGCCAGCAGCCAAGATCGGGGGGCTTTCTTT. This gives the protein CASSQDRGAFF.